The 22 T cell receptor beta chains listed next were all sequenced from one sample in a study of blood T cells in healthy people across ages. Next came a second PCR, run for roughly 6 to 11 cycles, which used a sample-barcoded 5' primer along with a J-beta primer mix. In TCRdb, the 5' RACE reads were re-called with MiXCR into one record per CDR3 protein. Of 270,000 or so distinct CDR3 sequences listed, roughly 29% are singletons. Sequences were obtained from blood. The receptor source for this set is a woman between 70 and 85 years old in good health.

This clonotype has just a few counts. One junction end does not reproduce the germline sequence, and a read error may be involved. The rearrangement uses TRBV6-2 or TRBV6-3 and TRBJ1-4; D gene uncertain. This CDR3 is built from 8 residues. CDR1 MNHEY and CDR2 SVGEGT come from the germline V gene. The DNA for the CDR3 is TGTGCCAAGGGCAAAGGTCGTTTT. Protein: CAKGKGRF.

This chain uses TRBV20-1 with TRBJ2-7; the match to TRBD2 covers 7 bases. Germline V gene lookup returns CDR1 DFQATT and CDR2 SNEGSKA (reference sequence). V shed 2 bases and J 7 bases; nucleotides not matched to a gene: 8. The CDR3 has 13 amino acids. CDR3 coding DNA: TGCAGTGCTAGACCGGGGGGAAAGGAGGAGCAGTACTTC. This gives the protein CSARPGGKEEQYF.

The chain employs TRBV25-1 and TRBJ2-1; TRBD2 agrees at 7 bases. The germline V gene has CDR1 MGHDK and CDR2 SYGVNS. The CDR3 sequence is 14 residues long. After removal of 5 bases from V and 4 bases from J, the junction contained 5 bases not matched to a gene. The CDR3 protein is CASSREGLYNEQFF. CDR3 nucleotides: TGTGCCAGCAGTAGGGAGGGCCTTTACAATGAGCAGTTCTTC.

The chain combines TRBV6-5 with TRBJ2-3, with 7 positions matching TRBD2. The junction had 5 bases not matched to a gene; V was cut back by 2 bases and J by 3 bases. CDR3 size: 15 residues. Per the germline V gene, CDR1 is MNHEY and CDR2 is SVGAGI. CDR3: CASSYGRAATDTQYF. CDR3 in DNA: TGTGCCAGCAGTTACGGGAGGGCCGCGACAGATACGCAGTATTTT.

This clonotype was found once. Written as DNA, the CDR3 is TGTGCCAGCAGCGGACCTCCACAGGGGTACGAGCAGTACTTC. Translated: CASSGPPQGYEQYF. The V call is TRBV7-2, the J call TRBJ2-7; 7 nucleotides agree with TRBD1. J gave up 4 bases and V 5 bases, and 8 bases lay outside the gene matches. Germline V gene sequence: CDR1 SGHTA, CDR2 FQGNSA. This CDR3 is 14 amino acids long.

The sample holds one count of this clonotype. This chain links TRBV5-1 with TRBJ1-1, with TRBD1 matching over 9 bases. The junction had 14 bases not matched to a gene; V was cut back by 4 bases and J by 1 base. Germline assignment: CDR1 SGHRS and CDR2 YFSETQ. The CDR3 is 18 amino acids. The CDR3, as DNA: TGCGCCAGCAGCGGATGGGACAGGGACACCTTGAAGAACACTGAAGCTTTCTTT. It codes for CASSGWDRDTLKNTEAFF.

This clonotype has a handful of counts. J is TRBJ1-6 and V is TRBV19, with D uncertain. V lost 3 bases and J lost 1, with 13 bases in between. In germline, CDR1 is LNHDA, CDR2 SQIVND (reference sequence). CDR3 length: 17 residues. The DNA of the CDR3 is TGTGCCAGTAGTATTACAGCCGATGGGTCCTATAATTCACCCCTCCACTTT. Its protein product is CASSITADGSYNSPLHF.

This chain connects TRBV27 to TRBJ2-7, with D possibly matching TRBD2 (7 bases). The end of the DNA aligns better with TRBJ2-5, so the J call may be wrong. From germline, CDR1 is MNHEY and CDR2 SMNVEV (reference sequence). There are 15 residues in the CDR3. CDR3 protein: CASKSGGKGQETQYF. CDR3 in DNA: TGTGCCAGCAAATCGGGGGGCAAGGGGCAAGAGACCCAGTACTTC.

This clonotype has a count of ten or more. The J gene is TRBJ1-1, the V gene TRBV29-1; D ambiguous. V was clipped by 5 bases and J by 0 bases, with 7 bases between them. CDR3 length: 12 amino acids. Germline V gene sequence: CDR1 SQVTM, CDR2 ANQGSEA. This CDR3 reads CSVPGLNTEAFF. The CDR3 DNA sequence: TGCAGCGTTCCGGGCTTGAACACTGAAGCTTTCTTT.

The genes are TRBV28 and TRBJ2-3; a weak D match, TRBD2 (5 bases). The germline V and J ends were trimmed by 6 bases and 6 bases, with 16 bases remaining between them. Germline V gene lookup returns CDR1 MDHEN and CDR2 SYDVKM. This CDR3 has 14 residues. CDR3 sequence: CASRSLEERDTQYF. DNA for the CDR3: TGTGCCAGCAGATCACTAGAGGAGCGGGATACGCAGTATTTT.

This chain uses TRBV5-1 with TRBJ1-1; D possibly corresponds to TRBD1 (6 bases). Germline values: CDR1 SGHRS, CDR2 YFSETQ. Trimming cost V 6 bases and J 1 base, with 13 bases left between them. The CDR3 extends over 14 amino acids. In DNA, the CDR3 is TGCGCCAGCAATCAGGGGCGCCAGAACACTGAAGCTTTCTTT. Translating gives CASNQGRQNTEAFF.

In this sample, this clonotype turned up a few times. The chain recombines TRBV3-1 with TRBJ1-6, with a tentative D call TRBD1 (5 bases). Germline V lookup: CDR1 LGHDT, CDR2 YNNKEL (reference sequence). The CDR3 length is 13 residues. Trimming removed 8 bases at V and 7 bases at J, with 12 bases between. This CDR3 is CASHGRENSPLHF. The CDR3 nucleotides read TGTGCCAGCCATGGCAGGGAAAATTCACCCCTCCACTTT.

The J gene is TRBJ2-7, the V gene TRBV20-1; D tentatively reads TRBD1 or TRBD2 (5 bases each). V lost 5 bases, J lost 2 bases, and 10 bases lay in between. From germline, CDR1 is DFQATT and CDR2 SNEGSKA (reference sequence). The CDR3 has 12 amino acids. This chain's CDR3 is CSAGGTTYEQYF. In nucleotides, the CDR3 is TGCAGTGCTGGTGGGACCACCTACGAGCAGTACTTC.

This clonotype was detected a few times. This chain uses TRBV11-2 with TRBJ1-5; D possibly corresponds to TRBD1 (5 bases). There are 15 residues in the CDR3. The V end was cut by 3 bases, the J end by 2 bases, with 11 bases between. CDR1 is SGHAT and CDR2 is FQNNGV in the germline V gene. CDR3 coding DNA: TGTGCCAGCAGCTTTACGGCGGGGGGCAATCAGCCCCAGCATTTT. Its translation: CASSFTAGGNQPQHF.

This chain joins TRBV20-1 and TRBJ2-1; 11 nucleotides agree with TRBD2. The CDR3 totals 15 residues. Germline V gene sequence: CDR1 DFQATT, CDR2 SNEGSKA (reference sequence). J was trimmed by 8 bases and V by 5 bases; bases with no gene match: 11. DNA for the CDR3: TGCAGTGCTCTTAATAGCGGGGGGGCCTCGTATGAGCAGTTCTTC. Protein: CSALNSGGASYEQFF.

This clonotype was observed a few times. The chain recombines TRBV6-2 or TRBV6-3 with TRBJ2-7, with a weak D call TRBD2 (5 bases). V lost 7 bases to trimming and J lost 3 bases, with 10 bases between them. Germline lookup yields CDR1 MNHEY and CDR2 SVGEGT. CDR3 length equals 12 residues. CDR3 region: CASMEAHYEQYF. The CDR3 coding sequence is TGTGCCAGCATGGAGGCCCACTACGAGCAGTACTTC.

This clonotype came up a few times. The rearrangement joins TRBV5-1 to TRBJ2-1, with TRBD2 matching 7 bases. Germline V lookup: CDR1 SGHRS, CDR2 YFSETQ. V lost 0 bases and J lost 7; bases outside the gene matches: 10. The CDR3 contains 16 residues. The CDR3 sequence is CASSLVPGGRGNEQFF. The CDR3 bases are TGCGCCAGCAGCTTGGTCCCGGGAGGCCGGGGTAATGAGCAGTTCTTC.

This chain connects TRBV15 to TRBJ2-6; TRBD1 matches at 7 bases. This CDR3 has 17 residues. With 2 bases clipped from V and 2 bases from J, the junction kept 6 bases outside the gene matches. CDR1 is LNHNV and CDR2 is YYDKDF in the germline V gene (reference sequence). CDR3 sequence: CATSRYRTGTGANVLTF. In DNA form, the CDR3 reads TGTGCCACCAGCAGATACCGGACAGGAACTGGGGCCAACGTCCTGACTTTC.

This chain joins TRBV5-8 and TRBJ1-5; D possibly corresponds to TRBD1 (5 bases). There are 15 residues in the CDR3. Germline V gene lookup returns CDR1 SGHTS and CDR2 YDEGEE. Trimming pared 0 bases from V and 1 base from J, leaving 8 bases between. CDR3 sequence reads: CASSLADRSNQPQHF. CDR3 nucleotide sequence: TGTGCCAGCAGCTTGGCCGACAGAAGCAATCAGCCCCAGCATTTT.

The rearrangement uses TRBV19 and TRBJ1-5; tentative D call: TRBD1 (5 bases). Germline-derived CDR1 and CDR2 are LNHDA and SQIVND (reference sequence). Deletions cut 3 bases from V and 6 bases from J, with 12 bases between. The CDR3 runs to 14 residues. The CDR3 nucleotides are TGTGCCAGTAGTATGTGGGGGGATGGTCAGCCCCAGCATTTT. It yields the protein CASSMWGDGQPQHF.

The chain carries TRBV20-1 and TRBJ2-7, with D possibly being TRBD2 (6 bases). V lost 1 base to trimming and J lost 2 bases, with 12 bases between them. The germline V gene encodes CDR1 DFQATT and CDR2 SNEGSKA (reference sequence). This CDR3 is 14 amino acids long. The CDR3 DNA follows: TGCAGTGCTAGAGGACCGCGCGGGGCCTACGAGCAGTACTTC. Protein product: CSARGPRGAYEQYF.

The chain employs TRBV4-2 and TRBJ1-4, with D unresolved. The CDR3 runs to 12 residues. The ends were cut back, 4 bases at V and 7 bases at J, with 7 bases in the middle. The germline V gene has CDR1 LGHNA and CDR2 YNFKEQ. This chain's CDR3 is CASSLHSEKLFF. The DNA for the CDR3 is TGTGCCAGCAGCCTTCACAGTGAAAAACTGTTTTTT.